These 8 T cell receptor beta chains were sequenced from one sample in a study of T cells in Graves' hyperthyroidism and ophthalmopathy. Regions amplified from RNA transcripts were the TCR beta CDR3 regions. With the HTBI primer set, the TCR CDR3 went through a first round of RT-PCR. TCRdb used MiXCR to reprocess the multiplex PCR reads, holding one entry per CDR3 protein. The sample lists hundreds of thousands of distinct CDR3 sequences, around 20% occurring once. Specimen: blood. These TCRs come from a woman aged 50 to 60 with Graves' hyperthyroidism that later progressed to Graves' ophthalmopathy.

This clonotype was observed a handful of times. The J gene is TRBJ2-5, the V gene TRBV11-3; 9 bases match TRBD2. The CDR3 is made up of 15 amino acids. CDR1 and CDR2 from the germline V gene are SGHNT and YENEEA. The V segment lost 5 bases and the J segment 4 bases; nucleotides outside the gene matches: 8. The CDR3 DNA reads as TGTGCCAGCAGCCCAAGCGGGGGGCTGGGAGAGACCCAGTACTTC. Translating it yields CASSPSGGLGETQYF. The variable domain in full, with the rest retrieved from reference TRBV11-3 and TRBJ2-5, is EAGVVQSPRYKIIEKKQPVAFWCNPISGHNTLYWYLQNLGQGPELLIRYENEEAVDDSQLPKDRFSAERLKGVDSTLKIQPAELGDSAVYLCASSPSGGLGETQYFGPGTRLLVL.

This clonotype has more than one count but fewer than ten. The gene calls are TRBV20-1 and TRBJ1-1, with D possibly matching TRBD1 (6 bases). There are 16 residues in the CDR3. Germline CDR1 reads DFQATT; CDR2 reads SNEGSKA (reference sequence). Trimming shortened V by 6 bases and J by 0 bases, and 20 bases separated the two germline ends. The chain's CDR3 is CSAKGQRGRMNTEAFF. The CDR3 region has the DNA TGCAGTGCAAAAGGACAGCGGGGAAGGATGAACACTGAAGCTTTCTTT.

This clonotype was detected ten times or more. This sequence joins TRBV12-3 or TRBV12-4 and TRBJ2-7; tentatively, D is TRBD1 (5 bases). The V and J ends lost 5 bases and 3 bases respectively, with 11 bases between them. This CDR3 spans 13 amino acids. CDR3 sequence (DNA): TGTGCCAGCAGTAGGAGCCAGGGCTACGAGCAGTACTTC. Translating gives CASSRSQGYEQYF.

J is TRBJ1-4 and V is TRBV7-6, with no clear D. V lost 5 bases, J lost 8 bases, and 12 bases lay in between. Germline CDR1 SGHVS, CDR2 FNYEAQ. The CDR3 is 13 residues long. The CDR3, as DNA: TGTGCCAGCAGCCCCCGGTCGGGCGAAAAACTGTTTTTT. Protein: CASSPRSGEKLFF. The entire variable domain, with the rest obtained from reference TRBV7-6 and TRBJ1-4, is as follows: GAGVSQSPRYKVTKRGQDVALRCDPISGHVSLYWYRQALGQGPEFLTYFNYEAQQDKSGLPNDRFSAERPEGSISTLTIQRTEQRDSAMYRCASSPRSGEKLFFGSGTQLSVL.

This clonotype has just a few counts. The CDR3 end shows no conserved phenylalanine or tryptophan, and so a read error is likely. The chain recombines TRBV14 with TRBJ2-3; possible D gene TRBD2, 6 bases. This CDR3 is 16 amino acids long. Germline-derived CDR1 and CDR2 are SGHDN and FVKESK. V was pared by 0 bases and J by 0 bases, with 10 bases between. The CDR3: CASSQDSGSSTDTQYS. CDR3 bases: TGTGCCAGCAGCCAAGATAGCGGCTCTAGCACAGATACGCAGTATTCT.

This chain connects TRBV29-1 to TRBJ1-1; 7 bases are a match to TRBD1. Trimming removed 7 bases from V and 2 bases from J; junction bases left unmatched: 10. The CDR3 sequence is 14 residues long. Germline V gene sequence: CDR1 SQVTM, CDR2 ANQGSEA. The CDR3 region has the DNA TGCAGCGCAACGGCGGCAGGGGGAAACACTGAAGCTTTCTTT. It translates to CSATAAGGNTEAFF.

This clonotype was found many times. Here the CDR3 DNA reads TGTGCCAGCTCACGGACAGTCCAAGAGACCCAGTACTTC. The encoded protein is CASSRTVQETQYF. This rearrangement joins TRBV6-1 to TRBJ2-5; possibly TRBD1 for D (6 bases). Germline loops: CDR1 MNHNS, CDR2 SASEGT. This CDR3 region has 13 residues. Trimming removed 8 bases from V and 1 base from J, with 11 bases in between.

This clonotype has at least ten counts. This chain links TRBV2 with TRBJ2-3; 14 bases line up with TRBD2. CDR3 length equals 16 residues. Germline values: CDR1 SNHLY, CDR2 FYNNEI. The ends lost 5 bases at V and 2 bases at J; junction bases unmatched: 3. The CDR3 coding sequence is TGTGCCAGCAGTAAGGGACTAGCGGGGGCCACAGATACGCAGTATTTT. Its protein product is CASSKGLAGATDTQYF.